The 7 T cell receptor beta chains given below trace back to one sample, sequenced in a study of human T cells and chemical hapten exposure. Time point noted: patch test 3, about 24 weeks after DPC sensitization. The sample's treatment: therapeutic diphenylcyclopropenone sensitization with weekly scalp DPC. One entry per CDR3 protein, called by TCRdb with MiXCR from the RACE reads. In the table there are 80,000 to 100,000 distinct CDR3 sequences, 11% of which are singletons. The sequenced sample was whole blood, obtained in connection with sensitization to the hapten diphenylcyclopropenone (DPC). These receptors originate from a woman aged 45-65 years with alopecia areata. Some clones in this sample may be carry-over from other donors' samples.

The J gene is TRBJ2-5, the V gene TRBV5-6, with D perhaps given as TRBD1 or TRBD2 (5 bases each). CDR1 SGHDT and CDR2 YYEEEE come from the germline V gene. CDR3 size: 14 residues. Trimming left V 4 bases short and J 8 bases short, with 18 bases between. The CDR3 spells CASSLAGTQGTQYF. CDR3 nucleotide sequence: TGTGCCAGCAGCCTAGCCGGGACCCAAGGAACCCAGTACTTC.

Only a few counts were recorded for this clonotype. The chain has TRBV29-1 and TRBJ2-7; 9 bases align to TRBD1. CDR1 is SQVTM and CDR2 is ANQGSEA in the germline V gene. The CDR3 extends over 14 amino acids. The V and J ends lost 5 bases and 2 bases, in that order; junction bases with no gene match: 7. CDR3 loop: CSVRGGTGTYEQYF. The DNA of the CDR3 is TGCAGCGTTCGAGGAGGGACAGGGACCTACGAGCAGTACTTC.

V gene TRBV5-1 combines with J gene TRBJ2-7, with 7 bases matching TRBD1. In germline, CDR1 is SGHRS, CDR2 YFSETQ. There are 12 residues in the CDR3. V lost 8 bases, J lost 1 base, and 3 bases stayed unmatched. The CDR3 is CARGDSSYEQYF. In nucleotides, the CDR3 is TGCGCCAGGGGGGACAGTTCCTACGAGCAGTACTTC.

In this sample, this clonotype turned up many times. This chain connects TRBV30 to TRBJ2-1, with D possibly matching TRBD2 (5 bases). The V gene lost 1 base and the J gene lost 3 bases, with 13 bases spanning the gap. The CDR3 has 15 residues. Germline CDR1 is GTSNPN and CDR2 is SVGIG (reference sequence). The CDR3 sequence is CAWSAPGRDYNEQFF. The CDR3 bases are TGTGCCTGGAGTGCCCCCGGACGGGACTACAATGAGCAGTTCTTC.

V usage is TRBV29-1 and J usage is TRBJ1-3; D may be TRBD1 (5 bases). Germline lookup yields CDR1 SQVTM and CDR2 ANQGSEA. The CDR3 consists of 15 residues. V was clipped by 6 bases and J by 8 bases, with 23 bases between them. The CDR3 DNA is TGCAGCGTCGTCACCCCGGGACCGGGGTTGGACACCATATATTTT. It specifies CSVVTPGPGLDTIYF.

Worth noting for this clonotype: A read error may be the cause here, since a much bigger clone is one base away. J is TRBJ1-2 and V is TRBV20-1; the match to TRBD1 covers 7 bases. Germline V lookup: CDR1 DFQATT, CDR2 SNEGSKA (reference sequence). The CDR3 is 12 amino acids. The CDR3 DNA is TGCAGTGCCCGGGGACAGCTCTATGGCTACTCCTTC. Its protein is CSARGQLYGYSF.

The CDR3 loop is CASSEVGATYGYTF. The CDR3 nucleotides read TGCGCCAGCAGTGAAGTGGGGGCGACCTATGGCTACACCTTC. J is TRBJ1-2 and V is TRBV10-2; perhaps TRBD1 as D (6 bases). The CDR3 extends over 14 amino acids. Germline V gives CDR1 WSHSY, CDR2 SAAADI. Trimming stripped 3 bases from V and 4 bases from J, with 12 bases between.